Presented here are 9 T cell receptor beta chains from one specimen sequenced in a study of T cell responses to AZD1222 COVID-19 vaccine. Data came from immunoSEQ multiplex PCR; TCRdb stores just in-frame clones and leaves some out. Of about 78,000 clones listed, about nine tenths are singletons. This material consisted of peripheral blood, taken on day 0 of AZD1222 vaccination. These receptors were taken from an adult in good health.

The chain is built from TRBV28 and TRBJ1-6; TRBD1 matches at 9 bases. The length of the CDR3 is 12 residues. Germline V gene data show CDR1 as MDHEN and CDR2 as SYDVKM. V dropped 6 bases and J dropped 16; count of bases not matched to a gene: 7. The CDR3 protein is CASRLQGAFLHF. The CDR3, as DNA: TGTGCCAGCAGGCTACAGGGGGCTTTTCTCCACTTT.

The chain recombines TRBV19 with TRBJ2-5; TRBD2 matches 7 bases. Germline lookup yields CDR1 LNHDA and CDR2 SQIVND (reference sequence). The CDR3 sequence is 16 residues long. With 5 bases clipped from V and 2 bases from J, the junction kept 11 bases outside the gene matches. CDR3 nucleotides: TGTGCCAGTAGTCCAGCGGGACGGGCCCAACAAGAGACCCAGTACTTC. As protein: CASSPAGRAQQETQYF.

The gene calls are TRBV30 and TRBJ2-1; a weak D match, TRBD2 (6 bases). The CDR3 totals 14 residues. Germline V CDR1 and CDR2: GTSNPN, SVGIG (reference sequence). The V gene lost 4 bases and the J gene lost 6 bases, with 16 bases spanning the gap. CDR3 loop: CAWTRLVTRNEQFF. As DNA, the CDR3 is TGTGCCTGGACAAGACTAGTTACGCGCAATGAGCAGTTCTTC.

The chain employs TRBV19 and TRBJ2-7; TRBD2 is a possible D gene (7 bases). V dropped 6 bases and J dropped 0 bases, with 18 bases sitting between them. This CDR3 region has 16 residues. Germline assignment: CDR1 LNHDA and CDR2 SQIVND (reference sequence). The CDR3 loop is CASSRGGAVSSYEQYF. The CDR3 nucleotides read TGTGCCAGTAGCCGAGGGGGGGCGGTGAGCTCCTACGAGCAGTACTTC.

The V and J genes are TRBV10-1 and TRBJ1-1; TRBD1 matches at 7 bases. The trim removed 7 bases at V and 4 bases at J, leaving 6 bases unmatched. Looked up from germline, CDR1 is WNHNN and CDR2 is SYGVQD (reference sequence). This CDR3 contains 13 residues. CDR3 DNA: TGCGCCAGCAACAGGGGTATTGGCACTGAAGCTTTCTTT. As protein: CASNRGIGTEAFF.

This clone was detected only a few times. The chain uses TRBV7-2 and TRBJ1-3; a weak D match, TRBD1 (6 bases). The CDR3 has 15 residues. Trimming removed 5 bases from V and 3 bases from J, with 14 bases in between. In germline, CDR1 is SGHTA, CDR2 FQGNSA. This chain's CDR3 is CASSQSGESGNTIYF. CDR3 in DNA: TGTGCCAGCAGCCAGTCAGGGGAAAGTGGAAACACCATATATTTT.

V usage is TRBV5-4 and J usage is TRBJ2-7; D not resolved. Germline V gives CDR1 SGHNT, CDR2 YYREEE (reference sequence). CDR3 length: 13 residues. With 0 bases removed from V and 6 bases from J, the gap between germline ends came to 10 bases. CDR3 in amino acids: CASSLGIGSEQYF. CDR3 sequence (DNA): TGTGCCAGCAGCTTGGGAATTGGGTCCGAGCAGTACTTC. Full variable domain (outside the CDR3, taken from reference TRBV5-4 and TRBJ2-7): ETGVTQSPTHLIKTRGQQVTLRCSSQSGHNTVSWYQQALGQGPQFIFQYYREEENGRGNFPPRFSGLQFPNYSSELNVNALELDDSALYLCASSLGIGSEQYFGPGTRLTVT.

The genes are TRBV4-1 and TRBJ1-2; D is uncertain. Germline lookup yields CDR1 MGHRA and CDR2 YSYEKL. The CDR3 has 13 amino acids. Trimming took off 5 bases at V and 8 bases at J, with 15 bases between the two ends. The CDR3 spells CASSFWTDKGYTF. Written as DNA, the CDR3 is TGCGCCAGCAGCTTCTGGACTGACAAGGGCTACACCTTC.

J is TRBJ1-5 and V is TRBV7-8, with a weak D call TRBD1 (6 bases). In germline, CDR1 is SGHVS, CDR2 FQNEAQ. Trimming pared 5 bases from V and 10 bases from J, leaving 9 bases between. The CDR3 sequence is 11 residues long. The CDR3 is CASSPGGPQHF. Here the CDR3 DNA reads TGTGCCAGCAGCCCGGGGGGCCCCCAGCATTTT. The full variable domain, with the rest looked up from reference TRBV7-8 and TRBJ1-5, is GAGVSQSPRYKVAKRGQDVALRCDPISGHVSLFWYQQALGQGPEFLTYFQNEAQLDKSGLPSDRFFAERPEGSVSTLKIQRTQQEDSAVYLCASSPGGPQHFGDGTRLSIL.